The 26 T cell receptor beta chains listed next were all sequenced from one sample in a study of cytotoxic CD8 clonotypes in ibrutinib-treated CLL. Data came from immunoSEQ multiplex PCR; TCRdb stores just in-frame clones and leaves some out. The sample lists 130,000 to 150,000 clones; 85% to 95% were seen once. The input for sequencing was PBMCs, taken after 12 months of ibrutinib treatment. Receptors were obtained from a human donor with chronic lymphocytic leukemia.

The rearrangement joins TRBV2 to TRBJ2-2; D is uncertain. The CDR3 loop spans 14 amino acids. Germline V gene sequence: CDR1 SNHLY, CDR2 FYNNEI. The V gene lost 6 bases and the J gene lost 5 bases, with 13 bases spanning the gap. In DNA form, the CDR3 reads TGTGCCAGCAGCGGATTAGCAGTTACCGGGGAGCTGTTTTTT. Its translation is CASSGLAVTGELFF.

This rearrangement joins TRBV2 to TRBJ1-5; 10 positions agree with TRBD1. Germline lookup yields CDR1 SNHLY and CDR2 FYNNEI. The CDR3 consists of 17 residues. V lost 5 bases and J lost 2; bases outside the gene matches: 9. The CDR3 is CASSLGQGDVGNQPQHF. The DNA of the CDR3 is TGTGCCAGCAGTCTTGGACAGGGGGATGTTGGCAATCAGCCCCAGCATTTT.

This sequence joins TRBV28 and TRBJ1-5, with TRBD1 as a possible D gene (5 bases). Deletions cut 5 bases from V and 3 bases from J, with 11 bases between. Germline V CDR1 and CDR2: MDHEN, SYDVKM. The CDR3 has 14 residues. CDR3 nucleotides: TGTGCCAGCAGTCCCGACAGCTTCAATCAGCCCCAGCATTTT. Its protein is CASSPDSFNQPQHF.

The gene calls are TRBV28 and TRBJ2-2, with TRBD1 identical over 8 bases. The germline V gene has CDR1 MDHEN and CDR2 SYDVKM. The CDR3 contains 15 residues. Trimming at V came to 5 bases and at J to 7 bases, leaving 9 bases not matched to a gene. In DNA form, the CDR3 reads TGTGCCAGCAGTCTTCAGGGGGCGTCGATCGGGGAGCTGTTTTTT. Its protein is CASSLQGASIGELFF.

The chain has TRBV5-4 and TRBJ2-2; D remains ambiguous. Germline values: CDR1 SGHNT, CDR2 YYREEE (reference sequence). There are 14 residues in the CDR3. Between the trimmed V and J ends, which lost 0 bases and 3 bases, there was a span of 6 bases. The CDR3 sequence is CASSLELHTGELFF. In nucleotides, the CDR3 is TGTGCCAGCAGCTTGGAACTGCACACCGGGGAGCTGTTTTTT.

This chain connects TRBV11-2 to TRBJ2-5, with D possibly matching TRBD2 (6 bases). V lost 5 bases and J lost 10, with 14 bases in between. The germline V gene has CDR1 SGHAT and CDR2 FQNNGV. The CDR3 has 12 amino acids. The CDR3 is CASSPHGEDQYF. The CDR3 DNA sequence: TGTGCCAGCAGCCCCCACGGGGAGGACCAGTACTTC.

The chain is built from TRBV7-2 and TRBJ2-1, with 11 nucleotides matching TRBD2. V shed 2 bases, J shed 9 bases, and the junction held 15 bases outside the gene matches. The CDR3 spans 18 residues. Germline V gene sequence: CDR1 SGHTA, CDR2 FQGNSA. CDR3 protein: CASSLRLLAGVSPIEQFF. CDR3 nucleotides: TGTGCCAGCAGCTTAAGGCTACTAGCGGGAGTCAGCCCTATTGAGCAGTTCTTC. Together with reference TRBV7-2 and TRBJ2-1, the CDR3 gives the full variable domain: GAGVSQSPSNKVTEKGKDVELRCDPISGHTALYWYRQSLGQGLEFLIYFQGNSAPDKSGLPSDRFSAERTGGSVSTLTIQRTQQEDSAVYLCASSLRLLAGVSPIEQFFGPGTRLTVL.

This chain joins TRBV10-3 and TRBJ2-7; 12 bases agree with TRBD1. CDR1 is ENHRY, CDR2 SYGVKD, per germline. J gave up 4 bases and V 6 bases, and 4 bases lay outside the gene matches. The CDR3 is 14 amino acids. CDR3 DNA sequence: TGTGCCATCAGACCGGGACAGGGGGCGTACGAGCAGTACTTC. As protein: CAIRPGQGAYEQYF.

The chain employs TRBV28 and TRBJ2-7; 8 nucleotides line up with TRBD2. CDR3 length: 15 amino acids. Germline V gene data show CDR1 as MDHEN and CDR2 as SYDVKM. V shed 3 bases, J shed 0 bases, and the junction held 4 bases outside the gene matches. This CDR3 is CASSFRLAGSYEQYF. Here the CDR3 DNA reads TGTGCCAGCAGTTTTAGGCTAGCGGGCTCCTACGAGCAGTACTTC.

This CDR3 is CASSEAGNGAFF. CDR3 sequence (DNA): TGTGCCAGCAGTGAAGCGGGGAACGGCGCTTTCTTT. This sequence joins TRBV6-1 and TRBJ1-1; no firm D call. Looked up from germline, CDR1 is MNHNS and CDR2 is SASEGT. The length of the CDR3 is 12 residues. V was trimmed by 0 bases and J by 11 bases, leaving 10 bases between them.

This clone has a count of ten or more. The V call is TRBV27, the J call TRBJ2-7, with D perhaps matching TRBD2 (6 bases). CDR1 and CDR2 (germline): MNHEY, SMNVEV (reference sequence). The V and J ends lost 1 base and 0 bases respectively, with 10 bases between them. The CDR3 has 15 residues. The CDR3 DNA reads TGTGCCAGCAGTTTATGGGACGGGAGCTCCTACGAGCAGTACTTC. Its protein is CASSLWDGSSYEQYF.

This clone was seen a handful of times. This chain connects TRBV2 to TRBJ1-5; D gene ambiguous. The V end was cut by 3 bases, the J end by 5 bases, with 2 bases between. Germline V gene sequence: CDR1 SNHLY, CDR2 FYNNEI. The CDR3 has 11 amino acids. The CDR3 nucleotides read TGTGCCAGCAGTGACGATCAGCCCCAGCATTTT. Residues: CASSDDQPQHF.

The V gene is TRBV19, the J gene TRBJ2-6; no reliable D call. This CDR3 comprises 15 residues. Trimming took off 8 bases at V and 0 bases at J, with 11 bases between the two ends. Germline lookup yields CDR1 LNHDA and CDR2 SQIVND (reference sequence). The DNA for the CDR3 is TGTGCCAGTCCCTTTAATGCCTCTGGGGCCAACGTCCTGACTTTC. This sequence encodes CASPFNASGANVLTF. Filled out from reference TRBV19 and TRBJ2-6, the complete variable domain reads DGGITQSPKYLFRKEGQNVTLSCEQNLNHDAMYWYRQDPGQGLRLIYYSQIVNDFQKGDIAEGYSVSREKKESFPLTVTSAQKNPTAFYLCASPFNASGANVLTFGAGSRLTVL.

The sample holds one count of this clone. The chain has TRBV2 and TRBJ2-1; the D is unclear. Trimming removed 7 bases at V and 10 bases at J, with 11 bases between. CDR1 is SNHLY and CDR2 is FYNNEI in the germline V gene. The CDR3 runs 11 residues. CDR3 sequence: CASTTVIEQFF. The CDR3 DNA follows: TGTGCCAGCACGACGGTCATCGAGCAGTTCTTC.

CDR3 loop: CASSYQGLGGEQFF. CDR3 coding DNA: TGTGCCAGCAGTTACCAGGGACTAGGCGGTGAGCAGTTCTTC. This rearrangement joins TRBV6-5 to TRBJ2-1; 8 bases are shared with TRBD2. V lost 2 bases to trimming and J lost 9 bases; unmatched junction nucleotides: 6. Germline CDR1 MNHEY, CDR2 SVGAGI. The CDR3 loop spans 14 amino acids.

The CDR3 region has the DNA TGTGCCAGCAGTGAGGAAGTAGCGGGAGGGTTTGGTACGCAGTATTTT. Translated: CASSEEVAGGFGTQYF. This rearrangement joins TRBV2 to TRBJ2-3; 11 nucleotides match TRBD2. Germline lookup yields CDR1 SNHLY and CDR2 FYNNEI. The ends lost 3 bases at V and 8 bases at J; junction bases unmatched: 10. The CDR3 runs to 16 residues.

This chain connects TRBV28 to TRBJ2-1; D might be TRBD2 (5 bases). In germline, CDR1 is MDHEN, CDR2 SYDVKM. This CDR3 is 14 amino acids long. Trimming removed 5 bases from V and 7 bases from J, with 15 bases in between. CDR3 sequence: CASSRGSFRNEQFF. The CDR3 DNA reads as TGTGCCAGCAGTCGAGGGAGTTTCAGGAATGAGCAGTTCTTC.

The CDR3 reads CASSYSLGSYEQYF. The CDR3 DNA is TGTGCCAGCAGTTACTCGCTTGGCTCCTACGAGCAGTACTTC. The V and J genes are TRBV6-5 and TRBJ2-7; D unclear. V shed 0 bases and J shed 0 bases, with 6 bases lying between them. The germline CDR1 and CDR2 sequences are MNHEY and SVGAGI. The CDR3 loop spans 14 amino acids.

The chain has TRBV10-3 and TRBJ1-5, with D tentatively TRBD1 (5 bases). The V gene lost 8 bases and the J gene lost 6 bases, with 17 bases spanning the gap. CDR1 ENHRY and CDR2 SYGVKD come from the germline V gene. The CDR3 runs to 14 residues. The CDR3 sequence: CAIGRQGIGQPQHF. CDR3 DNA sequence: TGTGCCATCGGTCGGCAGGGAATCGGTCAGCCCCAGCATTTT.

This rearrangement joins TRBV18 to TRBJ2-6, with TRBD1 as a possible D gene (5 bases). The germline gives CDR1 KGHSH, CDR2 LQKENI. The V end was cut by 3 bases, the J end by 0 bases, with 9 bases between. CDR3 size: 16 residues. CDR3 coding DNA: TGTGCCAGCTCACCTAGACAGAGCTCTGGGGCCAACGTCCTGACTTTC. Protein: CASSPRQSSGANVLTF.

This chain links TRBV5-3 with TRBJ2-7; possibly TRBD2 for D (6 bases). TRBV5-3 is reported as an ORF; its role is uncertain. With 0 bases removed from V and 6 bases from J, the gap between germline ends came to 16 bases. This CDR3 is built from 15 residues. CDR3 sequence: CARSLVVAAKTEQYF. The CDR3 DNA reads as TGTGCCAGAAGCTTGGTAGTAGCGGCGAAGACCGAGCAGTACTTC.

The chain is built from TRBV7-2 and TRBJ2-2; no reliable D call. Germline CDR1 and CDR2: SGHTA and FQGNSA. This CDR3 has 11 amino acids. V lost 8 bases, J lost 6 bases, and 7 bases lay in between. The CDR3 nucleotides read TGTGCCAGCCATCGGGCCGGGGAGCTGTTTTTT. Translating gives CASHRAGELFF.

The chain carries TRBV7-2 and TRBJ1-5; 8 nucleotides agree with TRBD1. The CDR3 has 14 amino acids. Germline loops: CDR1 SGHTA, CDR2 FQGNSA. After removal of 5 bases from V and 4 bases from J, the junction contained 4 bases not matched to a gene. The CDR3 here is CASSKDRANQPQHF. CDR3 in DNA: TGTGCCAGCAGCAAGGACAGGGCTAATCAGCCCCAGCATTTT. Supplemented by reference TRBV7-2 and TRBJ1-5, the full variable domain reads GAGVSQSPSNKVTEKGKDVELRCDPISGHTALYWYRQSLGQGLEFLIYFQGNSAPDKSGLPSDRFSAERTGGSVSTLTIQRTQQEDSAVYLCASSKDRANQPQHFGDGTRLSIL.

V is TRBV28 and J is TRBJ2-7; no clear D. This CDR3 comprises 11 residues. V was pared by 11 bases and J by 4 bases, with 12 bases between. Germline-derived CDR1 and CDR2 are MDHEN and SYDVKM. The CDR3 DNA follows: TGTGCCGTAGCAGATGAGTACGAGCAGTACTTC. Translation gives CAVADEYEQYF.

The chain recombines TRBV9 with TRBJ2-5; D possibly matches TRBD1 or TRBD2 (6 bases each). The CDR3 sequence is 15 residues long. V was cut by 0 bases and J by 5 bases, with 14 bases left in between. The germline CDR1 and CDR2 sequences are SGDLS and YYNGEE. CDR3 nucleotide sequence: TGTGCCAGCAGCGTAGGATCGGGAGACAGGGAGACCCAGTACTTC. This codes for CASSVGSGDRETQYF.

The V call is TRBV30, the J call TRBJ2-3, with D possibly matching TRBD1 (5 bases). The germline V gene encodes CDR1 GTSNPN and CDR2 SVGIG (reference sequence). The V gene lost 0 bases and the J gene lost 0 bases, with 7 bases spanning the gap. The CDR3 extends over 14 amino acids. CDR3 nucleotides: TGTGCCTGGAGTGTTGGGGCCAGCACAGATACGCAGTATTTT. It is translated as CAWSVGASTDTQYF. The full variable domain, with the rest looked up from reference TRBV30 and TRBJ2-3, is SQTIHQWPATLVQPVGSPLSLECTVEGTSNPNLYWYRQAAGRGLQLLFYSVGIGQISSEVPQNLSASRPQDRQFILSSKKLLLSDSGFYLCAWSVGASTDTQYFGPGTRLTVL.